The clone carrying this TCR beta chain was seen ten or more times. These data belong to a study of regulatory T cells in long-lasting Graves disease. Time point given: persistent/refractory GD, antithyroid drugs over 5 years with positive TRAb. The TCR library was made from RNA extracted from PBMCs. V lost 4 bases and J lost 5; bases outside the gene matches: 8. Per germline, CDR1 KGHDR and CDR2 SFDVKD. The CDR3 has 16 residues. To make TCR beta libraries, researchers used iRepertoire HTBI primers and Arm-PCR of CDR3 regions. TCRdb reprocessed the multiplex PCR reads via MiXCR and lists one record per CDR3 protein. The sample comprises 400,000 to 500,000 distinct CDR3 sequences, around a fifth of which are singletons, and roughly 7% rests with the top ten.

This TCR derives from a female donor with Graves disease. The chain carries TRBV24-1 and TRBJ2-7; 12 bases align to TRBD1. Sequences were derived from peripheral blood mononuclear cells (PBMCs), sampled when the disease was refractory, from a patient treated with antithyroid drugs. CDR3 sequence reads: CATSEGTGGPRNEQYF. For the CDR3, the DNA is TGTGCCACCAGTGAAGGGACAGGGGGCCCTAGGAACGAGCAGTACTTC.